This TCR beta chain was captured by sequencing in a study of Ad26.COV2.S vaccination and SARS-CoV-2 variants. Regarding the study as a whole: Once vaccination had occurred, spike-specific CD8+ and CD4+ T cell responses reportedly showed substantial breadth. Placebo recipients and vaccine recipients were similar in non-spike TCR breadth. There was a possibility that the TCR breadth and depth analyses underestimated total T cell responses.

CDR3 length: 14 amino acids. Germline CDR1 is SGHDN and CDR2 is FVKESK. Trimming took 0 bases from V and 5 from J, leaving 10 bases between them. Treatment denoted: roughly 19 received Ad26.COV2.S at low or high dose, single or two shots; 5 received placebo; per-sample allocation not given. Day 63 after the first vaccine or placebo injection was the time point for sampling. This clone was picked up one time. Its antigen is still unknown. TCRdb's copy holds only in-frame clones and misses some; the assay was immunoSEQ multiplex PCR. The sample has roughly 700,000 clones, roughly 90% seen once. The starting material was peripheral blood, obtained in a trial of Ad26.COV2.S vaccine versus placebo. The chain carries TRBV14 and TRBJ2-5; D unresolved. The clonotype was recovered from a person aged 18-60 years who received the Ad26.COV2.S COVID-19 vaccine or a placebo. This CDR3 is CASSQEHLGETQYF. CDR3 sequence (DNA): TGTGCCAGCAGCCAAGAACATCTAGGGGAGACCCAGTACTTC. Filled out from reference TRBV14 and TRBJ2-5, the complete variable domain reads EAGVTQFPSHSVIEKGQTVTLRCDPISGHDNLYWYRRVMGKEIKFLLHFVKESKQDESGMPNNRFLAERTGGTYSTLKVQPAELEDSGVYFCASSQEHLGETQYFGPGTRLLVL.